The clone carrying this T cell receptor (beta chain) was counted at least ten times. Germline lookup yields CDR1 LGHNA and CDR2 YSLEER. The CDR3 sequence is 15 residues long. Trimming left V 1 base short and J 5 bases short, with 14 bases between. This sample stems from a study of CXCR3 chemokines and chemotherapy response in bladder cancer. MiXCR, run by TCRdb on the PCR reads, gives a single entry per CDR3 protein. The sample has about 9,000 distinct CDR3 sequences, 23% seen once; the top ten hold about 10%. The genes are TRBV4-3 and TRBJ2-5, with D possibly TRBD1 on 5 matching bases. This sample was gathered from a patient whose treatment included neoadjuvant chemotherapy. The TCR was taken from a human donor with bladder cancer that did not respond to neoadjuvant chemotherapy. CDR3 nucleotide sequence: TGCGCCAGCAGCCAAGTTGTAGGGGCGTGGGAGACCCAGTACTTC. Translated, it gives CASSQVVGAWETQYF.